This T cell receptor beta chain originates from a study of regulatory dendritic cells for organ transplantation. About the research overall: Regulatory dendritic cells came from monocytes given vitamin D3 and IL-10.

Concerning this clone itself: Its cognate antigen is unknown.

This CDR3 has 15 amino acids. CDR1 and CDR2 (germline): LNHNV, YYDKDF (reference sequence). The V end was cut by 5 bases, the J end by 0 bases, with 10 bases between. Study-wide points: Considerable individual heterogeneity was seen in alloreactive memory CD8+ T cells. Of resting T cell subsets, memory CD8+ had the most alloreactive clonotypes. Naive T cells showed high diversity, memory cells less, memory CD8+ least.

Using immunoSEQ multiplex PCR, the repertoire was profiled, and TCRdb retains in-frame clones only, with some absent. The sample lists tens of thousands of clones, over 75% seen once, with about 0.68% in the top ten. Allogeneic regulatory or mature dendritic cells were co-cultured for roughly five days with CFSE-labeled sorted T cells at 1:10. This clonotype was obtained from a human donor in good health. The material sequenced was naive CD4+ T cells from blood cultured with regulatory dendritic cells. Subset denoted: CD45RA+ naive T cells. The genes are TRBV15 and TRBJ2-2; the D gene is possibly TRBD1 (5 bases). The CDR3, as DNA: TGTGCCACCAGCCGCAGGGCCGCGAACACCGGGGAGCTGTTTTTT. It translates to CATSRRAANTGELFF.